The rows below give T cell receptor beta chains drawn from one sample of a study of blood T cell repertoires in COVID-19. Repertoires were generated with immunoSEQ multiplex PCR, while TCRdb's copy carries only in-frame clones and drops some. The sample includes hundreds of thousands of clones, approximately 86% seen only once; the top ten take around 4.5%. The sequenced sample was PBMCs or T cells enriched from blood (not recorded which). These receptors were taken from a woman aged 25 to 39 who had been exposed to COVID-19. The CDR3 runs from the conserved cysteine through the conserved F or W. The D gene is left open where the match is weak. Size is stated for part of the rows, as once, few or many counts, or as a class when the clone is expanded.

>15|TRBD1|TRBJ1-4|NA|TRBV13
CASSRTGSGVEKLFF
TGTGCCAGCAGCCGGACAGGGTCGGGTGTAGAAAAACTGTTTTTT
>15|TRBD1|TRBJ1-4|few|TRBV7-2
CASSTGGATNEKLFF
TGTGCCAGCAGTACAGGGGGGGCAACTAATGAAAAACTGTTTTTT
>12|NA|TRBJ2-5|NA|TRBV12-3/TRBV12-4
CASRKEGETQYF
TGTGCCAGCAGAAAGGAGGGAGAGACCCAGTACTTC
>10|NA|TRBJ1-1|NA|TRBV29-1
CSAGTGEAFF
TGCAGCGCTGGAACAGGAGAAGCTTTCTTT
>15|NA|TRBJ2-3|NA|TRBV3-1/TRBV3-2
CASSQPAGRTDTQYF
TGTGCCAGCAGCCAACCGGCGGGGCGCACAGATACGCAGTATTTT
>13|TRBD1|TRBJ1-2|NA|TRBV5-5
CASSLVTGGGYTF
TGTGCCAGCAGCTTGGTGACAGGGGGTGGCTACACCTTC
>11|NA|TRBJ1-4|once|TRBV20-1
CSASSNEKLFF
TGCAGTGCTAGCTCTAATGAAAAACTGTTTTTT
>15|TRBD2|TRBJ2-5|NA|TRBV30
CAWSVGLAGGQTQYF
TGTGCCTGGAGTGTAGGGCTAGCGGGGGGGCAGACCCAGTACTTC
>16|TRBD1|TRBJ2-5|NA|TRBV27
CASSLLGTGTLETQYF
TGTGCCAGCAGTTTACTCGGGACAGGGACTTTGGAGACCCAGTACTTC
>13|NA|TRBJ1-5|NA|TRBV30
CALQTDFNQPQHF
TGTGCCTTACAGACAGATTTCAATCAGCCCCAGCATTTT